The entry below gives a single TCR beta chain sequence along with its context. The data were taken from a study of CD8 T cells in Susac syndrome. Reverse transcription used roughly 0.5 to 1 ug RNA and random hexamers. One entry per CDR3 protein results from TCRdb running MiXCR on the immunoSEQ multiplex PCR reads. The sample shows about 210,000 distinct CDR3 sequences, around 93% of them seen only once. The CDR3 has 14 residues. CDR1 is MDHEN, CDR2 SYDVKM, per germline. The V segment lost 8 bases and the J segment 4 bases; nucleotides outside the gene matches: 7. The material sequenced was CD4+ T cells from PBMCs. The V call is TRBV28, the J call TRBJ1-2; 10 positions agree with TRBD1. The sequence derives from a human donor in good health. The CDR3 sequence: CASGGTGVSYGYTF. CDR3 sequence (DNA): TGTGCCAGCGGTGGGACAGGGGTGAGCTATGGCTACACCTTC.